This paragraph reports one T cell receptor (beta chain). This clonotype was seen at least ten times. Its antigen is still unknown. Per-nucleotide qualities are absent, and no much larger clonotype sits a single base away. The entry originates in a study of regulatory T cells in long-lasting Graves disease (TCRdb year 2021). Regarding the research as a whole: Patients with newly diagnosed Graves' disease had been on antithyroid drugs for under 3 months. A total of roughly 35 samples underwent TCR sequencing: roughly 13 from persistent and roughly 20 from newly diagnosed Graves' disease patients. Persistent Graves' disease patients were compared with newly diagnosed Graves' disease patients by peripheral blood TCR sequencing and RNA sequencing. The study was conducted in China and was registered as a clinical trial. Overall study outcomes, separate from this receptor: Only the TCR beta chain was sequenced and analyzed. TRBV28, TRBJ1-2 and TRBJ2-5 were preferentially used in persistent disease, while TRBV20-1 and TRBJ2-1 were favored in newly diagnosed disease. Persistent patients shared more public clonotypes among themselves (around 3,000) than newly diagnosed patients did (about 970). The small sample size was acknowledged by the authors as a limitation that may reduce accuracy. Lower TCR Shannon entropy and fewer highly expanded clones were observed in persistent Graves' disease patients than in newly diagnosed patients, which suggested clonal expansion. The study examined only peripheral blood because the primary lesion, thyroid tissue, could not be accessed.

The sample's time point, from its label and the paper: newly diagnosed GD, antithyroid drugs for less than 3 months. For both TCR sequencing and RNA sequencing, RNA was extracted from PBMCs using TRIzol. Graves' disease was diagnosed according to American Thyroid Association guidelines. Patients were recruited from an endocrinology department in Xi'an, China. From each patient, about 9.7 milliliters of peripheral blood was collected into an EDTA anticoagulant tube. Ficoll Paque Plus density gradient separation was used to isolate PBMCs, and no further T cell sorting was performed. RNA quality was checked with an Agilent 2100 Bioanalyzer and agarose gel, and concentration with a NanoDrop 2000. The library was prepared using multiplex PCR. TCRdb records Illumina HiSeq 4000 as the sequencer. TCR beta libraries were built with iRepertoire HTBI primers and Arm-PCR amplification of CDR3 regions. Before sequencing, the PCR products went through gel purification. Processing in the source paper ran as follows. A total of some 65 TRBV and under 15 TRBJ segments were identified across samples and were used for gene usage analysis of CDR3 amino acid clonotypes. COPE and FqMerger were used to merge filtered high-quality paired reads into contigs. BLAST was used to align contigs to the IMGT TRBV, TRBD and TRBJ reference genes, and CDR3 was defined following IMGT. Any clonotype with a frequency above 0.1% was classified as a highly expanded clone. Repertoire diversity was measured by Shannon entropy, and V-J evenness by the Gini coefficient. A clonotype was considered public if more than one individual shared it. The public sequencing data were trimmed at Q25 with fastp and processed into clonotypes with MiXCR by TCRdb, which kept only in-frame beta chains. Records with the same CDR3 protein are collapsed into one entry carrying the most frequent genes and DNA. The V and J calls were not made by the authors but by TCRdb's processing. This sample gives about 560,000 distinct CDR3 sequences in total; about 16% of them show up just once. The ten largest clones represent 9.5% to 15% of the sample.

The CDR3 measures 12 amino acids from cysteine to phenylalanine. The only DNA kept is the CDR3, 36 bases in frame from the first base. CDR1 MNHNS and CDR2 SASEGT were looked up in the germline V gene. V loses 3 bases of germline sequence and J loses 3 bases, and the interval between the two ends is 6 bases. These data were likewise used in another study, on T cells in Graves' hyperthyroidism and ophthalmopathy. As described in the second report: Stable Graves' hyperthyroidism was defined as no progression to ophthalmopathy during 18 months of follow-up. Hyperthyroidism patients were aged 18 to 65 years and newly diagnosed, with disease duration of less than 2 months. Any patient with an uncontrolled infection, another autoimmune disease, pregnancy or lactation was excluded. Diagnoses were based on clinical symptoms, serum thyroxine and TRAb, thyroid ultrasound and orbital computed tomography. For the first round of RT-PCR on the TCR CDR3, the HTBI primer set was used together with the Qiagen OneStep RT-PCR kit. Most expanded thyroid clonotypes (frequency above 0.001) were also detected in blood, a finding suggesting that blood repertoires may reflect thyroid immune responses. A 13 V-J signature model separated ophthalmopathy from stable hyperthyroidism, with roughly 88% sensitivity and 81.08% specificity in cross-validation and 80%/75% in testing. In validation, the model predicted progression to ophthalmopathy with about 71% sensitivity and approximately 72% specificity, a median of approximately 6.5 months before onset. To identify TCR V-J signatures that set the groups apart, the researchers used a discovery cohort of 100 patients, made up of 40 to 45 with Graves' ophthalmopathy and some 56 with stable Graves' hyperthyroidism. An independent validation cohort of 18 to 20 hyperthyroidism patients and about 16 patients who later progressed to ophthalmopathy tested prospective prediction of ophthalmopathy. The 85 to 100 discovery patients were randomly split 7:3 into training and test sets. In addition, the study compared T-cell repertoires in thyroid tissue and in blood from about six Graves' hyperthyroidism patients. Once sampling was done, hyperthyroidism patients were given methimazole at a starting dose of 30 mg daily, whereas ophthalmopathy patients were given high-dose intravenous methylprednisolone. Libraries were constructed in a second round of multiplex PCR, after which size selection and purification were carried out. Sequencing of the libraries was done on an Illumina HiSeq2000 using paired-end 100 bp reads. Raw data were processed with SOAPnuke, discarding reads with adapters, uncalled bases, mean Phred below 15, or no exact constant-primer or identifier match. High-quality paired reads were merged using COPE v1.2.5, and each unique nucleotide sequence was defined as a clonotype. MiTCR v1.1 was used to align clonotypes to the IMGT TRBV, TRBD and TRBJ reference segments. The analysis was restricted to V-J combinations with a frequency above 0.0001, which together covered 99.2% of the repertoires. The TCS score was defined as the ratio of F50 (clonal expansion) to E x V (chaos), calculated using BLOSUM62-based TCRdist between CDR3 peptides within each V-J. Welch's t-statistics and random forest reduced 514 V-J features to 13, which were used in a naive Bayes classifier (R e1071). No statistical method was used to fix the sample size in advance, and group allocation was not hidden from the investigators. According to the paper, TCR Vbeta CDR3 sequencing was carried out on 135 peripheral blood samples, which came from fewer than 50 ophthalmopathy, approximately 72 hyperthyroidism and roughly 17 progressor patients.

This TCR was recovered from a man between 18 and 29 years old with Graves disease. Donor details come from another sample of the same person, matched by shared clones. The V and J segments used are TRBV6-1 and TRBJ2-7, with a weak D call of TRBD1 (5 bases match). Sample: peripheral blood mononuclear cells (PBMCs), taken at new diagnosis, from a patient treated with antithyroid drugs. The CDR3: CASSETVYEQYF. In nucleotides, the sequence is TGTGCCAGCAGTGAGACAGTCTACGAGCAGTACTTC.